These 10 T cell receptor beta chains were all obtained from the same sample, sequenced in a study of Ad26.COV2.S vaccination and SARS-CoV-2 variants. The table came from immunoSEQ multiplex PCR; TCRdb's copy has only in-frame clones and leaves some out. The profile shows 350,000 to 550,000 clones, about 91% of them singletons. The treatment was: approximately 18 received Ad26.COV2.S at low or high dose, single or two shots; a few received placebo; per-sample allocation not given. Specimen acquisition occurred on day 63 following the initial vaccine or placebo injection. Here the sequenced sample was peripheral blood, taken in a trial of Ad26.COV2.S vaccine versus placebo. The source of these receptors is a person between 18 and 60 years old who received the Ad26.COV2.S COVID-19 vaccine or a placebo.

This clone is a singleton in its sample. This chain uses TRBV2 with TRBJ2-3; D call uncertain. Deletions cut 6 bases from V and 5 bases from J, with 9 bases between. CDR3 size: 12 residues. The germline V gene has CDR1 SNHLY and CDR2 FYNNEI. CDR3 protein: CASSPQQDTQYF. The CDR3 bases are TGTGCCAGCAGCCCGCAGCAAGATACGCAGTATTTT.

The genes are TRBV7-2 and TRBJ2-7; the match to TRBD2 covers 9 bases. This CDR3 has 15 residues. The V gene's germline CDR1 is SGHTA and CDR2 FQGNSA. J lost 2 bases, V lost 3 bases, and 5 bases had no gene match. CDR3 nucleotides: TGTGCCAGCAGCTTCCGGCGGGGGGGCCCCTACGAGCAGTACTTC. It yields the protein CASSFRRGGPYEQYF.

The chain combines TRBV2 with TRBJ2-1, with 9 bases that match TRBD1. The germline CDR1 and CDR2 sequences are SNHLY and FYNNEI. The V and J ends lost 8 bases and 2 bases, in that order; junction bases with no gene match: 4. The CDR3 is 14 amino acids. CDR3 residues: CASSTGGAYNEQFF. The CDR3 DNA follows: TGTGCCAGCTCTACAGGGGGCGCCTACAATGAGCAGTTCTTC. Full variable domain (rest looked up from reference TRBV2 and TRBJ2-1): EPEVTQTPSHQVTQMGQEVILRCVPISNHLYFYWYRQILGQKVEFLVSFYNNEISEKSEIFDDQFSVERPDGSNFTLKIRSTKLEDSAMYFCASSTGGAYNEQFFGPGTRLTVL.

This rearrangement joins TRBV9 to TRBJ2-2, with D possibly matching TRBD1 (6 bases). The CDR3 runs to 14 residues. Trimming shortened V by 4 bases and J by 6 bases, and 13 bases separated the two germline ends. Germline V gene data show CDR1 as SGDLS and CDR2 as YYNGEE. The CDR3 reads CASSLTTGSGELFF. The CDR3 DNA is TGTGCCAGCAGCCTTACGACAGGTTCCGGGGAGCTGTTTTTT. Combining the CDR3 with reference TRBV9 and TRBJ2-2 gives the whole variable domain DSGVTQTPKHLITATGQRVTLRCSPRSGDLSVYWYQQSLDQGLQFLIQYYNGEERAKGNILERFSAQQFPDLHSELNLSSLELGDSALYFCASSLTTGSGELFFGEGSRLTVL.

This chain connects TRBV2 to TRBJ2-7, with 7 bases that match TRBD2. The CDR3 extends over 13 amino acids. The V gene end was trimmed by 6 bases and the J gene end by 12 bases; junction bases not matched to a gene: 14. CDR1 and CDR2 (germline): SNHLY, FYNNEI. The CDR3 DNA is TGTGCCAGCAGCTCTCATGGGGGGGAGCAGGCGTACTTC. Its protein is CASSSHGGEQAYF.

The CDR3 is CASSIVGGAGNTIYF. As DNA, the CDR3 is TGTGCCAGTAGTATAGTCGGGGGAGCGGGAAACACCATATATTTT. This chain connects TRBV19 to TRBJ1-3, with D tentatively TRBD1 (5 bases). Germline-derived CDR1 and CDR2 are LNHDA and SQIVND (reference sequence). The CDR3 sequence is 15 residues long. V was clipped by 1 base and J by 4 bases, with 11 bases between them.

The V and J genes are TRBV29-1 and TRBJ1-3; 9 bases match TRBD1. Germline CDR1 is SQVTM and CDR2 is ANQGSEA. The CDR3 length is 14 residues. The J segment lost 2 bases and the V segment lost 6 bases, leaving 5 bases of the junction unmatched. The CDR3 bases are TGCAGCGTAGATCGGACAGGGGCTGGAAACACCATATATTTT. Protein sequence: CSVDRTGAGNTIYF.

CDR3 DNA: TGTGCCAGTGGCAGGGATCTAGCCATATATTTT. It yields the protein CASGRDLAIYF. The J gene is TRBJ1-3, the V gene TRBV9, with D possibly TRBD1 on 5 matching bases. The V end was cut by 8 bases, the J end by 11 bases, with 14 bases between. Germline V gives CDR1 SGDLS, CDR2 YYNGEE. The CDR3 is 11 residues long. The full variable domain, completed using reference TRBV9 and TRBJ1-3, is DSGVTQTPKHLITATGQRVTLRCSPRSGDLSVYWYQQSLDQGLQFLIQYYNGEERAKGNILERFSAQQFPDLHSELNLSSLELGDSALYFCASGRDLAIYFGEGSWLTVV.

The V and J genes are TRBV4-2 and TRBJ1-1; perhaps TRBD1 as D (6 bases). This CDR3 is built from 14 residues. The V end lost 3 bases, the J end lost 4 bases, and 12 bases lay between the germline ends. The germline CDR1 and CDR2 sequences are LGHNA and YNFKEQ. The CDR3 is CASSQIQGGTEAFF. The CDR3 region has the DNA TGTGCCAGCAGCCAGATACAGGGTGGCACTGAAGCTTTCTTT.

V is TRBV11-3 and J is TRBJ2-3; 8 bases align to TRBD2. Germline V CDR1 and CDR2: SGHNT, YENEEA. CDR3 length: 16 residues. The junction had 9 bases not matched to a gene; V was cut back by 5 bases and J by 2 bases. CDR3 DNA: TGTGCCAGCAGCCTCGGGGAGCGGGAGAACACAGATACGCAGTATTTT. Encoded protein: CASSLGERENTDTQYF.